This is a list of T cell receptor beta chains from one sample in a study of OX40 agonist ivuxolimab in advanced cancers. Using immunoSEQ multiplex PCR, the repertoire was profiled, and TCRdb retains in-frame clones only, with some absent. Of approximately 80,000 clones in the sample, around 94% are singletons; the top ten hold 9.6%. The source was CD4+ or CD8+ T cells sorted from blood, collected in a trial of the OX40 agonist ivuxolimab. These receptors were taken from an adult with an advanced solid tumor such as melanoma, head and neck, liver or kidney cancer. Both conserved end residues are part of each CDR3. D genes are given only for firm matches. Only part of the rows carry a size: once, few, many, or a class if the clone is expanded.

TGTGCCAGTAGTATAGTCGGGACTAACTACAATGAGCAGTTCTTC,CASSIVGTNYNEQFF,TRBV19,TRBJ2-1,15,-,TRBD2
TGTGCCATCAGCGAACAGGGCCCGCGGTACGAGCAGTACTTC,CAISEQGPRYEQYF,TRBV10-3,TRBJ2-7,14,-,-
TGTGCCAGCTCACTAACTGGACAGATGGAGACCCAGTACTTC,CASSLTGQMETQYF,TRBV18,TRBJ2-5,14,-,-
TGTGCCAGCAGCGTAGAATGGGAGACTGAAGCTTTCTTT,CASSVEWETEAFF,TRBV9,TRBJ1-1,13,few,-
TGTGCCAGCAGCTTAACAGGGGGAAGTGGAAACACCATATATTTT,CASSLTGGSGNTIYF,TRBV7-3,TRBJ1-3,15,-,-
TGTGCCAGCAGCGTTCGAGGGGGAGGGCCGTCTCCAGATACGCAGTATTTT,CASSVRGGGPSPDTQYF,TRBV9,TRBJ2-3,17,-,-
TGTGCCAGCAGTTCAGAACCTAGCGGGAGGGACGAGCAGTACTTC,CASSSEPSGRDEQYF,TRBV9,TRBJ2-7,15,-,TRBD2
TGTGCCAGCAGCCAAGAGGTGACCTCCAATGAGCAGTTCTTC,CASSQEVTSNEQFF,TRBV7-9,TRBJ2-1,14,-,-
TGCGCCAGCAGCCCTATTTCCCGGGACAGGGGCGAGCAGTACTTC,CASSPISRDRGEQYF,TRBV4-1,TRBJ2-7,15,-,TRBD1
TGTGCCAGCAGTTCTACCCCAGGGGGAGGCTACACCTTC,CASSSTPGGGYTF,TRBV27,TRBJ1-2,13,once,TRBD1
TGTGCCAGCAGCCTCGACAGGGGAGAGGATGAGCAGTTCTTC,CASSLDRGEDEQFF,TRBV5-6,TRBJ2-1,14,-,TRBD1
TGTGCCAGCAGTTTAGGGGCAGGGGGCCCCTATGGCTACACCTTC,CASSLGAGGPYGYTF,TRBV27,TRBJ1-2,15,-,TRBD1
TGCGCCAGCAGCTTGAGATGGGACCTTAGCTACGAGCAGTACTTC,CASSLRWDLSYEQYF,TRBV5-1,TRBJ2-7,15,-,-
TGTGCCAGTAGGTTCGGGCGGGGGGGAGATACGCAGTATTTT,CASRFGRGGDTQYF,TRBV19,TRBJ2-3,14,-,TRBD2
TGCAGCGTTCTACAGGGGGAAGAGACCCAGTACTTC,CSVLQGEETQYF,TRBV29-1,TRBJ2-5,12,-,TRBD1
TGTGCCAGCAGTTTTCTCCTTTCCAACACTGAAGCTTTCTTT,CASSFLLSNTEAFF,TRBV28,TRBJ1-1,14,once,-
TGTGCCAGCAGCCATAGGGACAGGGCGGGGGAGCAGTACTTC,CASSHRDRAGEQYF,TRBV7-9,TRBJ2-7,14,-,TRBD1
TGTGCCAGCAGCCTCCCGACTAAGCGGGTTCCGTCCTACGAGCAGTACTTC,CASSLPTKRVPSYEQYF,TRBV7-9,TRBJ2-7,17,-,-
TGCGCCAGCAGTGAGTCAGGGGATCAGCCCCAGCATTTT,CASSESGDQPQHF,TRBV10-2,TRBJ1-5,13,-,-
TGTGCCACCAGCGGAGACAGCCGTGTACTAGCCAAAAACATTCAGTACTTC,CATSGDSRVLAKNIQYF,TRBV15,TRBJ2-4,17,once,-
TGTGCCAGCAGCACGACAACCGGGGGGACTGAAGCTTTCTTT,CASSTTTGGTEAFF,TRBV7-9,TRBJ1-1,14,once,-
TGTGCCAGCAGCTTTGGGCCTAGCGGGGACAATGAGCAGTTCTTC,CASSFGPSGDNEQFF,TRBV5-5,TRBJ2-1,15,-,TRBD2
TGCGCCAGCAGCCAAGACCCGACGGGGTACTCTGGAAACACCATATATTTT,CASSQDPTGYSGNTIYF,TRBV4-1,TRBJ1-3,17,-,-
TGCGCCAGCAGTCAATCGAGAAACAGGGGATACGAGCAGTACTTC,CASSQSRNRGYEQYF,TRBV23-1,TRBJ2-7,15,-,TRBD1
TGTGCCAGCAGTTTACGGGGACAGGGAGAGACCCAGTACTTC,CASSLRGQGETQYF,TRBV27,TRBJ2-5,14,-,TRBD1
TGTGCCAGCAGCGTCGGGGACTGGTACAATGAGCAGTTCTTC,CASSVGDWYNEQFF,TRBV5-4,TRBJ2-1,14,once,-
TGTGCCAGCAGCGTAGACGAGGGATTCGTCTCCTACAATGAGCAGTTCTTC,CASSVDEGFVSYNEQFF,TRBV9,TRBJ2-1,17,-,-
TGTGCCAGCAGCAGGGACAGTTACTACGAGCAGTACTTC,CASSRDSYYEQYF,TRBV6-1,TRBJ2-7,13,-,TRBD1
TGTGCCAGCAGCCATCCCTCTGAGTACCAAGAGACCCAGTACTTC,CASSHPSEYQETQYF,TRBV11-2,TRBJ2-5,15,-,-
TGTGCCAGCAGCTTAGTATACGGGGTCCCTAACTATGGCTACACCTTC,CASSLVYGVPNYGYTF,TRBV7-2,TRBJ1-2,16,-,-
TGTGCCACCAGCAGAGACAGGGTAGCCTACGAGCAGTACTTC,CATSRDRVAYEQYF,TRBV15,TRBJ2-7,14,-,-
TGTGCCAGTAGTAGCACAGGGGCCTACGAGCAGTACTTC,CASSSTGAYEQYF,TRBV19,TRBJ2-7,13,-,TRBD1
TGTGCCAGCAGCTTAACATCATGGACTAGCGGGAGAGGGTACAATGAGCAGTTCTTC,CASSLTSWTSGRGYNEQFF,TRBV7-2,TRBJ2-1,19,-,TRBD2
TGCAGCGGCCCTCCGGGGGTGGGGGGAGATACGCAGTATTTT,CSGPPGVGGDTQYF,TRBV29-1,TRBJ2-3,14,-,-
TGTGCCAGCAGCTTAGTGGGCTATGAAAAACTGTTTTTT,CASSLVGYEKLFF,TRBV7-9,TRBJ1-4,13,-,-
TGTGCCAGCAGTGAGCGGACAGGGGGCGGGGAGACCCAGTACTTC,CASSERTGGGETQYF,TRBV6-1,TRBJ2-5,15,once,TRBD1
TGTGCCAGCAGCTTGGGTGGGCGACAGGCCCCAGAGACCCAGTACTTC,CASSLGGRQAPETQYF,TRBV5-6,TRBJ2-5,16,-,-
TGTGCCAGTAGTATCGGGGGACTAGATAAAGACGAGCAGTACTTC,CASSIGGLDKDEQYF,TRBV19,TRBJ2-7,15,-,TRBD2
TGTGCCAGCAGCATGGGACAGTTAGCCAAAAACATTCAGTACTTC,CASSMGQLAKNIQYF,TRBV21-1,TRBJ2-4,15,-,-
TGTGCCAGAAGCTCCTCAGGGGGCCCGAGCTCCTACGAGCAGTACTTC,CARSSSGGPSSYEQYF,TRBV5-3,TRBJ2-7,16,-,TRBD1
TGTGCCAGCAGCTTAGTAGCGACCGAGCAGTTCTTC,CASSLVATEQFF,TRBV11-2,TRBJ2-1,12,-,-
TGTGCCAGCAGCGATTCTAGCGGGGGGAAAGATACGCAGTATTTT,CASSDSSGGKDTQYF,TRBV7-9,TRBJ2-3,15,-,TRBD2
TGCAGCGTGGAGGCCTATGGCTACACCTTC,CSVEAYGYTF,TRBV29-1,TRBJ1-2,10,-,-
TGTGCCAGCAGTTGGGGGGCCTCCGAGCAGTACTTC,CASSWGASEQYF,TRBV27,TRBJ2-7,12,once,-
TGTGCCAGCAGCTTAGCAGAAGTCGACAATGAGCAGTTCTTC,CASSLAEVDNEQFF,TRBV7-9,TRBJ2-1,14,-,-
TGTGCCAGCAGCTTCCCACAGGGAAGGAACACTGAAGCTTTCTTT,CASSFPQGRNTEAFF,TRBV11-2,TRBJ1-1,15,-,-
TGTGCCAGCAGTTTAGTAGGCGGGGGGCCTCAAGAGACCCAGTACTTC,CASSLVGGGPQETQYF,TRBV27,TRBJ2-5,16,once,TRBD2
TGCGCCAGCAGCCGAACCGGGACGGCGAACACCGGGGAGCTGTTTTTT,CASSRTGTANTGELFF,TRBV4-1,TRBJ2-2,16,-,-
TGTGCCAGCACCGACACGGGACTAGCGGAATACAATGAGCAGTTCTTC,CASTDTGLAEYNEQFF,TRBV27,TRBJ2-1,16,-,TRBD2
TGTGCCAGCAGCTTAGTGTTGGGAGATACGCAGTATTTT,CASSLVLGDTQYF,TRBV11-3,TRBJ2-3,13,once,-
TGTGCCAGCAGCCCCGACGGGGGAGTTCATGAGCAGTTCTTC,CASSPDGGVHEQFF,TRBV13,TRBJ2-1,14,-,-
TGTGCCAGCACTTACAGAGGTGATGAAAAACTGTTTTTT,CASTYRGDEKLFF,TRBV5-4,TRBJ1-4,13,-,-
TGTGCCAGCAGCGACCGGACAGGGGGGGCTGAAGCTTTCTTT,CASSDRTGGAEAFF,TRBV13,TRBJ1-1,14,-,TRBD1
TGTGCCAGCAGCGTAGGGGGCGGGACCTACGAGCAGTACTTC,CASSVGGGTYEQYF,TRBV9,TRBJ2-7,14,-,-
TGTGCCAGCAGCCCTCGACAGGGCCACTACGAGCAGTACTTC,CASSPRQGHYEQYF,TRBV21-1,TRBJ2-7,14,few,-
TGTGCCTGGAGTGTTGGTGGGACCGGGGAGCTGTTTTTT,CAWSVGGTGELFF,TRBV30,TRBJ2-2,13,-,-
TGTGCCAGCATACAGGGTCCCTTGTCGGACGTGGGAGCTTTCTTT,CASIQGPLSDVGAFF,TRBV28,TRBJ1-1,15,-,-
TGTGCCAGCCAATCAATCGGGACTGAAGCTTTCTTT,CASQSIGTEAFF,TRBV28,TRBJ1-1,12,-,-
TGTGCCAGCAGTTACTCCTGGCGGAACACTGAAGCTTTCTTT,CASSYSWRNTEAFF,TRBV6-5,TRBJ1-1,14,-,-